This TCR beta chain emerged from a study of neurological immune-mediated disorders. CDR1 is MNHEY and CDR2 is SVGAGI in the germline V gene. There are 15 residues in the CDR3. Trimming removed 0 bases at V and 3 bases at J, with 11 bases between. Findings of the study overall: Healthy controls had more TCR clonal expansion than multiple sclerosis, which showed the least, whereas HTLV-1-associated myelopathy showed the most.

TCRdb re-called the 5' RACE reads through MiXCR, storing one row per CDR3 protein. The table includes about 66,000 distinct CDR3 sequences, 3% to 4% detected once. This clonotype has a count of ten or more. Its specificity is unknown. The chain links TRBV6-5 to TRBJ2-5; tentatively, D is TRBD2 (7 bases). The receptor's source is a man aged 40-49 years with multiple sclerosis. The sequenced sample was PBMCs. The CDR3 DNA follows: TGTGCCAGCAGTTACTCGGGGGGGGGCGAAGAGACCCAGTACTTC. Protein: CASSYSGGGEETQYF.